The rows below give T cell receptor beta chains drawn from one sample of a study of cytotoxic CD8 clonotypes in ibrutinib-treated CLL. This table comes from immunoSEQ multiplex PCR, and its TCRdb copy is limited to in-frame clones, with some not included. The profile covers tens of thousands of clones, with approximately 80% appearing a single time and 7.5% to 9.5% taken by the ten largest. The sample consisted of PBMCs, taken at disease progression, from a patient treated with ibrutinib. Source of these receptors: a human donor with chronic lymphocytic leukemia. Each CDR3 is given with its conserved first and last residue. D genes are given only for firm matches. Size is omitted from some rows. Given values are once, few, many or a class for expanded clones.

TRBV29-1	NA	TRBJ1-1	NA	CRVENSWGTEAFF	TGCAGAGTTGAGAACAGCTGGGGGACTGAAGCTTTCTTT
TRBV10-2	TRBD2	TRBJ2-7	NA	CASSEGSGGEQYF	TGCGCCAGCAGTGAAGGTTCGGGAGGCGAGCAGTACTTC
TRBV23-1	NA	TRBJ1-4	NA	CASSPHLWNEKLFF	TGCGCCAGCAGTCCCCACCTTTGGAATGAAAAACTGTTTTTT
TRBV6-1	TRBD1	TRBJ1-1	NA	CASRGQGARVTEAFF	TGTGCCAGCAGGGGACAGGGGGCGCGTGTCACTGAAGCTTTCTTT
TRBV11-2	TRBD1	TRBJ2-5	NA	CASSSGTVWRETQYF	TGTGCCAGCAGCTCCGGGACAGTTTGGAGAGAGACCCAGTACTTC
TRBV2	NA	TRBJ2-7	NA	CATTPGSYEQYF	TGTGCCACTACTCCGGGGTCCTACGAGCAGTACTTC
TRBV20-1	NA	TRBJ1-1	few	CSAALITEAFF	TGCAGTGCCGCCTTGATAACTGAAGCTTTCTTT
TRBV25-1	NA	TRBJ2-5	NA	CASSENRGFWAGVETQYF	TGTGCCAGCAGTGAGAATAGGGGGTTTTGGGCGGGAGTAGAGACCCAGTACTTC
TRBV6-1	NA	TRBJ1-2	NA	CASRMGLNYGYTF	TGTGCCAGCAGGATGGGCCTAAACTATGGCTACACCTTC
TRBV5-4	NA	TRBJ2-2	NA	CASSLMALGTGELFF	TGTGCCAGCAGCTTAATGGCATTGGGGACCGGGGAGCTGTTTTTT
TRBV5-1	NA	TRBJ2-5	NA	CASSPVSGETQYF	TGCGCCAGCAGCCCCGTCAGTGGTGAGACCCAGTACTTC
TRBV5-1	NA	TRBJ2-7	NA	CASGGTDGIGYEQYF	TGCGCCAGCGGTGGGACCGACGGAATCGGCTACGAGCAGTACTTC